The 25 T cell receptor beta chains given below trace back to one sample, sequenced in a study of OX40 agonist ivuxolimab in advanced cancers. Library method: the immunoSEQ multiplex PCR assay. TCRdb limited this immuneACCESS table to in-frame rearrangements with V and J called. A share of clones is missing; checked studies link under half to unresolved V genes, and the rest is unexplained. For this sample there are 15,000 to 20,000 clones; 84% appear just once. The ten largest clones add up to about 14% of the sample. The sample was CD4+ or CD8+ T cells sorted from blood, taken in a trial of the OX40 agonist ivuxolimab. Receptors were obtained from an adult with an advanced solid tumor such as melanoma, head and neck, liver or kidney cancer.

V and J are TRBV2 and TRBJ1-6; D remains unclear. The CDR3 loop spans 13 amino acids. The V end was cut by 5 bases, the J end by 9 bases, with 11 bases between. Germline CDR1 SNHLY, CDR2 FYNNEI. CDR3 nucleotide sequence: TGTGCCAGCAGTACCCAGAGGGTTTCACCCCTCCACTTT. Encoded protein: CASSTQRVSPLHF.

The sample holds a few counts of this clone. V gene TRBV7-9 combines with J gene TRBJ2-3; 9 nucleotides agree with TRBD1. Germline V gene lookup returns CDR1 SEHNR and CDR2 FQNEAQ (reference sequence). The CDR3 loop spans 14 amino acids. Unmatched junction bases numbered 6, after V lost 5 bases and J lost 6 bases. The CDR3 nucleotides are TGTGCCAGCAGCCCACAGGGGGCTAGGGATACGCAGTATTTT. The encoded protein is CASSPQGARDTQYF.

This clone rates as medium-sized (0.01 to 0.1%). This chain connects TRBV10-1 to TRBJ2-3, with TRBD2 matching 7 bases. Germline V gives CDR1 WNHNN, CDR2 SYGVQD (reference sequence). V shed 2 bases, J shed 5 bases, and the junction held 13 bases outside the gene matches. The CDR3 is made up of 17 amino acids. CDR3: CASSEEDGVAGVDTQYF. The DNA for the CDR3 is TGCGCCAGCAGTGAGGAGGACGGGGTAGCGGGTGTAGATACGCAGTATTTT.

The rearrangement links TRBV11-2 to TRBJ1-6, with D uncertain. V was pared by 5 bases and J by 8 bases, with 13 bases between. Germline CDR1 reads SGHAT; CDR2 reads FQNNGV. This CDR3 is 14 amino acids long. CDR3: CASSPWEGDSPLHF. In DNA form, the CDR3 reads TGTGCCAGCAGCCCATGGGAGGGCGATTCACCCCTCCACTTT.

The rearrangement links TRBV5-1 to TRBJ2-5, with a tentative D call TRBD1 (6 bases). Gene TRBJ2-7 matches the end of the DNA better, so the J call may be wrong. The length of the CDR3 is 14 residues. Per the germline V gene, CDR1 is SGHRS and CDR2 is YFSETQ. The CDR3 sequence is CASSLKGDNYEQYF. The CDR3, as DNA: TGCGCCAGCAGCTTAAAGGGGGATAACTACGAGCAGTACTTC.

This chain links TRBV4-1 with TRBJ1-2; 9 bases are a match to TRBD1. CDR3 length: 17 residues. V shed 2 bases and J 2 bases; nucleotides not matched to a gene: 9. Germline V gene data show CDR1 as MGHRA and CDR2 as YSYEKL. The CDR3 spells CASSQSKRDRVNYGYTF. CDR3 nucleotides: TGCGCCAGCAGCCAATCGAAACGGGACAGGGTAAACTATGGCTACACCTTC.

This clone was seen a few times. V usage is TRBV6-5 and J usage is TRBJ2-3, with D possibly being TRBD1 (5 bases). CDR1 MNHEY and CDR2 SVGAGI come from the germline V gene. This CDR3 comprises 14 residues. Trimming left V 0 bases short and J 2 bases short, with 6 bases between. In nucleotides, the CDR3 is TGTGCCAGCAGTTACTCGACAGACACAGATACGCAGTATTTT. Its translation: CASSYSTDTDTQYF.

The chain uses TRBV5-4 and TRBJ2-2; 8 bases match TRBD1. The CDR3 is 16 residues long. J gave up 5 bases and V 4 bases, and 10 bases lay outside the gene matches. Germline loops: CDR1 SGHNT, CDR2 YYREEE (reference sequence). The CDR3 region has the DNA TGTGCCAGCAGCAATATTCCGGGACAGGCGACCGGGGAGCTGTTTTTT. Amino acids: CASSNIPGQATGELFF.

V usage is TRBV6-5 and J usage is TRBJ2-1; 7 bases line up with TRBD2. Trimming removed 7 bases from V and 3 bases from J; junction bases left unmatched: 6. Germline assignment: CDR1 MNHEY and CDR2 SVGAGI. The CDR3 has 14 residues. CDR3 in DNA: TGTGCCAGCACCCACCGGGGGGTCTACAATGAGCAGTTCTTC. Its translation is CASTHRGVYNEQFF.

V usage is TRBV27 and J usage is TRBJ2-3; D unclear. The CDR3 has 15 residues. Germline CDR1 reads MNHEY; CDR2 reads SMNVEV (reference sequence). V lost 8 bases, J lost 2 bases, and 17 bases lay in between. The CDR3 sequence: CASRLLGSNTDTQYF. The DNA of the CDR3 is TGTGCCAGCCGTCTTCTCGGGTCTAACACAGATACGCAGTATTTT.

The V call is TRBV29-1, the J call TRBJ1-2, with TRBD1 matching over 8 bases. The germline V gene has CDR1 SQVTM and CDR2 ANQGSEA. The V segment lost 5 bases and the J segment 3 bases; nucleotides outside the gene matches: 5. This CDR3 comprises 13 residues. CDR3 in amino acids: CSVRTGTDYGYTF. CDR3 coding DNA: TGCAGCGTTAGGACAGGGACAGACTATGGCTACACCTTC.

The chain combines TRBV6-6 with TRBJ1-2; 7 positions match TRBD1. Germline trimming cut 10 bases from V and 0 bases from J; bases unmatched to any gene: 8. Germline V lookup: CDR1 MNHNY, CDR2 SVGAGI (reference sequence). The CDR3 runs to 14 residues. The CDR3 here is CATWTGEANYGYTF. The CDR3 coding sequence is TGTGCCACCTGGACAGGTGAAGCTAACTATGGCTACACCTTC.

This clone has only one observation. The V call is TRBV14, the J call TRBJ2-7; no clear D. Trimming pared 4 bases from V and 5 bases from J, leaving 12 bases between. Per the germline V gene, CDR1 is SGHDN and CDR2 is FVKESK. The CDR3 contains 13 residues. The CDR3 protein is CASSPMGGNEQYF. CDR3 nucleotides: TGTGCCAGCAGCCCCATGGGCGGAAACGAGCAGTACTTC.

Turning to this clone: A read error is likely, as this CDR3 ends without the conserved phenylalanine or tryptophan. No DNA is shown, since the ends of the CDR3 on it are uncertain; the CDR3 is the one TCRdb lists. CDR3 residues: CASSLTSLSGFSKL. This chain joins TRBV2 and TRBJ1-1. The germline CDR1 and CDR2 sequences are SNHLY and FYNNEI. Termini included, the CDR3 measures 14 amino acids.

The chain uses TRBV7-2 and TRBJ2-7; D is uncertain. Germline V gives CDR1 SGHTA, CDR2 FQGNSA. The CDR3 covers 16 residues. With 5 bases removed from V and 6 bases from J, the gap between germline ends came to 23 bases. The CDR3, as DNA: TGTGCCAGCAGCCAGACTCCGGACCCTACCCTGGCCGAGCAGTACTTC. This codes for CASSQTPDPTLAEQYF. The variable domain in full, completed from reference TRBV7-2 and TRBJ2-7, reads GAGVSQSPSNKVTEKGKDVELRCDPISGHTALYWYRQSLGQGLEFLIYFQGNSAPDKSGLPSDRFSAERTGGSVSTLTIQRTQQEDSAVYLCASSQTPDPTLAEQYFGPGTRLTVT.

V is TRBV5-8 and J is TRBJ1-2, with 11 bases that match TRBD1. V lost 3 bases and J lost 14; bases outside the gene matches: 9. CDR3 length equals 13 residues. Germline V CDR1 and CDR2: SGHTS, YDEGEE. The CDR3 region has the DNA TGTGCCAGCAGCTACCGGGACAGGGGGGAAAAGACCTTC. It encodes CASSYRDRGEKTF.

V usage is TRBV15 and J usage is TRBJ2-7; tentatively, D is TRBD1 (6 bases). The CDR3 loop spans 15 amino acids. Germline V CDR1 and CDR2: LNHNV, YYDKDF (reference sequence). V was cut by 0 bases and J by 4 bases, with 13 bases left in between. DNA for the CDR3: TGTGCCACCAGCAGAGACCCGGGGACACAATACGAGCAGTACTTC. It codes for CATSRDPGTQYEQYF.

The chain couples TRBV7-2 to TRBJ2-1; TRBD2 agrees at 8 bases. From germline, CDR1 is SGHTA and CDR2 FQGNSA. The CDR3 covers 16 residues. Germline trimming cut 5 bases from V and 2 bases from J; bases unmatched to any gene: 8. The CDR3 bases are TGTGCCAGCAGCACCCGGGCGGGGGGCGCCTACAATGAGCAGTTCTTC. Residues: CASSTRAGGAYNEQFF. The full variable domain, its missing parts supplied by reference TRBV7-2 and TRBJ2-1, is GAGVSQSPSNKVTEKGKDVELRCDPISGHTALYWYRQSLGQGLEFLIYFQGNSAPDKSGLPSDRFSAERTGGSVSTLTIQRTQQEDSAVYLCASSTRAGGAYNEQFFGPGTRLTVL.

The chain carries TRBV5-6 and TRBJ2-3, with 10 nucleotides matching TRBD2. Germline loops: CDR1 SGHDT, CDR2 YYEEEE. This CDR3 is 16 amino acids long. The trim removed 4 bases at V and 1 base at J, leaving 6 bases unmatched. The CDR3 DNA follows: TGTGCCAGCAGCCTCCGGACTAGCGGTCGCACAGATACGCAGTATTTT. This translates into CASSLRTSGRTDTQYF. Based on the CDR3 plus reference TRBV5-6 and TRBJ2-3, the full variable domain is DAGVTQSPTHLIKTRGQQVTLRCSPKSGHDTVSWYQQALGQGPQFIFQYYEEEERQRGNFPDRFSGHQFPNYSSELNVNALLLGDSALYLCASSLRTSGRTDTQYFGPGTRLTVL.

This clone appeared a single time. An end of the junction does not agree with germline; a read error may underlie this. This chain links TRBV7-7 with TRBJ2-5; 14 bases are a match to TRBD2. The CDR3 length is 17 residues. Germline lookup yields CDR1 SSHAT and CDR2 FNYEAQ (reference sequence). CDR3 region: CASSLGAGLAGVETQYF. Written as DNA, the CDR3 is TGTGCTAGCAGCTTAGGTGCGGGACTAGCGGGAGTTGAGACCCAGTACTTC.

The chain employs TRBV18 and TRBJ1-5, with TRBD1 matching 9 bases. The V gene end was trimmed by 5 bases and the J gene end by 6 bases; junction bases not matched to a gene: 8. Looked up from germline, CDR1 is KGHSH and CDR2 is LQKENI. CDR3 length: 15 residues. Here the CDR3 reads CASSSGQGVLQPQHF. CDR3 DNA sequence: TGTGCCAGCTCATCGGGACAGGGCGTTCTTCAGCCCCAGCATTTT.

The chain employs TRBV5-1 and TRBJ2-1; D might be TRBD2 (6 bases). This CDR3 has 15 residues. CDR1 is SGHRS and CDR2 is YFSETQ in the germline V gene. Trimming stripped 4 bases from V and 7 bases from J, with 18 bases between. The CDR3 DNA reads TGCGCCAGCAGCCGACTAGTCGACGCGCCGAATGAGCAGTTCTTC. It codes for CASSRLVDAPNEQFF.

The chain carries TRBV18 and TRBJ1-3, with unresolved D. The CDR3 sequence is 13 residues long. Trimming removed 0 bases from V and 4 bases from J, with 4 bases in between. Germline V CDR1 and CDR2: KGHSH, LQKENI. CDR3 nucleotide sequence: TGTGCCAGCTCACCACCCCAGGGAAACACCATATATTTT. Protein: CASSPPQGNTIYF.

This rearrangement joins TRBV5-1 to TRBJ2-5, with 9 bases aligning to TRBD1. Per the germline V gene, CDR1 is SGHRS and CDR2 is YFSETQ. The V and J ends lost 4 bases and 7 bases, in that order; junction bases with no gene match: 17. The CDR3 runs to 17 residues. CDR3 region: CASSPPWTGDIGGTQYF. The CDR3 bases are TGCGCCAGCAGCCCCCCTTGGACAGGGGATATTGGTGGGACCCAGTACTTC.

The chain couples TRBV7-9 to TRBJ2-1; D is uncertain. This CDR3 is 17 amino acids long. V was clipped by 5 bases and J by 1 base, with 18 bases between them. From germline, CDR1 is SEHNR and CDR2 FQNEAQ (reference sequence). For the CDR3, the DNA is TGTGCCAGCAGCCCCAGGCCAACAAGGCAATCCTACAATGAGCAGTTCTTC. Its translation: CASSPRPTRQSYNEQFF. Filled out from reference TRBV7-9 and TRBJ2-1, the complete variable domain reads DTGVSQNPRHKITKRGQNVTFRCDPISEHNRLYWYRQTLGQGPEFLTYFQNEAQLEKSRLLSDRFSAERPKGSFSTLEIQRTEQGDSAMYLCASSPRPTRQSYNEQFFGPGTRLTVL.